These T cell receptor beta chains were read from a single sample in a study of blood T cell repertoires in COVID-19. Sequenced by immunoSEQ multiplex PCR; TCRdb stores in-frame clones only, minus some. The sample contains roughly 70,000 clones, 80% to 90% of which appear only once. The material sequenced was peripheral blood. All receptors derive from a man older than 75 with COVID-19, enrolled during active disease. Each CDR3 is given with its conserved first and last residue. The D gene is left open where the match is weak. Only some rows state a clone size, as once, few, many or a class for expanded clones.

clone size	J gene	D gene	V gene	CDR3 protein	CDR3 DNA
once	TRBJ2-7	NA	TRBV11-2	CASSLSGYEQYF	TGTGCCAGCAGCTTATCCGGCTACGAGCAGTACTTC
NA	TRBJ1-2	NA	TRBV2	CASSRDRTNYGYTF	TGTGCCAGCAGTAGAGACAGAACTAACTATGGCTACACCTTC
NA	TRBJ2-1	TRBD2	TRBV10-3	CASSGTYNEQFF	TGTGCCAGCAGCGGGACCTACAATGAGCAGTTCTTC
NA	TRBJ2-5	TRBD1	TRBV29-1	CSVEGQKGETQYF	TGCAGCGTTGAGGGACAGAAGGGGGAGACCCAGTACTTC
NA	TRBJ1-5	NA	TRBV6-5	CASSDMDGENQPQHF	TGTGCCAGCAGCGACATGGACGGGGAAAATCAGCCCCAGCATTTT
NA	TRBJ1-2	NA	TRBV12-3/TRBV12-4	CASSLTQNYGYTF	TGTGCCAGCAGTTTAACACAGAACTATGGCTACACCTTC
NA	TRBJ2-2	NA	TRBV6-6	CASSPRVSRGIPRNTGELFF	TGTGCCAGCAGCCCCAGAGTCAGCAGGGGAATACCTAGGAACACCGGGGAGCTGTTTTTT
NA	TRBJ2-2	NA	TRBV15	CATSRREGTGELFF	TGTGCCACCAGCAGACGTGAGGGCACCGGGGAGCTGTTTTTT
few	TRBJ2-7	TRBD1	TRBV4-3	CASSQTGGVQFGYEQYF	TGCGCCAGCAGCCAGACAGGGGGCGTTCAATTCGGTTACGAGCAGTACTTC
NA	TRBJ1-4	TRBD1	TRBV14	CASSFAPTGLIEKLFF	TGTGCCAGCAGTTTCGCACCGACAGGGTTGATTGAAAAACTGTTTTTT
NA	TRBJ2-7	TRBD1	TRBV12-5	CASGRDSYEQYF	TGTGCTAGTGGTCGGGACAGCTACGAGCAGTACTTC
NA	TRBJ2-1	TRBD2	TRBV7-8	CASSLVRAGGPNEQFF	TGTGCCAGCAGCTTAGTTCGAGCGGGGGGGCCCAATGAGCAGTTCTTC
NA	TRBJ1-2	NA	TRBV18	CASSPRTTGGANSYGYTF	TGTGCCAGCTCACCGAGGACTACAGGAGGGGCGAACAGCTATGGCTACACCTTC
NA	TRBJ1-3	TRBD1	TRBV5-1	CASSLAGTAGNTIYF	TGCGCCAGCAGCTTGGCCGGGACAGCTGGAAACACCATATATTTT
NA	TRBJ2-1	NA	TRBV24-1	CATSDLSPGANNEQFF	TGTGCCACCAGTGATTTGTCGCCAGGGGCCAACAATGAGCAGTTCTTC
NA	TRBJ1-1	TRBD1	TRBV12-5	CASSRDSMNTEAFF	TGTGCTAGTTCGCGGGACAGCATGAACACTGAAGCTTTCTTT
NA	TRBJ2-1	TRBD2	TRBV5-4	CASSPEPSGANEQFF	TGTGCCAGCAGCCCCGAACCTAGCGGGGCCAATGAGCAGTTCTTC
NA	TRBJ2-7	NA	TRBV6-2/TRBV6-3	CASSYSIGGRSSYEQYF	TGTGCCAGCAGTTACTCGATTGGGGGGAGGAGCTCCTACGAGCAGTACTTC
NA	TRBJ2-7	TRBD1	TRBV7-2	CASSSGTGIGYEQYF	TGTGCCAGCAGCTCCGGGACAGGGATAGGCTACGAGCAGTACTTC
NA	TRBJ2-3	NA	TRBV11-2	CASSSTSTDTQYF	TGTGCCAGCAGCTCGACTAGCACAGATACGCAGTATTTT
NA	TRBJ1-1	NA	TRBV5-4	CASTPGGMNTEAFF	TGTGCCAGCACCCCGGGGGGTATGAACACTGAAGCTTTCTTT
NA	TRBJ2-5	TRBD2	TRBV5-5	CASSSGTSGGVQETQYF	TGTGCCAGCAGTTCCGGGACTAGCGGGGGAGTACAAGAGACCCAGTACTTC
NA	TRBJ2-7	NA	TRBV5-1	CASSLELSNFGEQYF	TGCGCCAGCAGCTTGGAATTATCGAATTTCGGCGAGCAGTACTTC
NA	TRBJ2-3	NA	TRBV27	CASTSLAGTDTQYF	TGTGCCAGCACATCCTTGGCAGGGACAGATACGCAGTATTTT
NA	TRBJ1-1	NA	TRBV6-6	CASTQTAGEAFF	TGTGCCAGCACCCAGACAGCGGGTGAAGCTTTCTTT
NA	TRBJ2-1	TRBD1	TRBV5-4	CASSQTGMDEQFF	TGTGCCAGCAGTCAGACAGGGATGGATGAGCAGTTCTTC
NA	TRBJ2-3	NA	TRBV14	CASSPGLADTQYF	TGTGCCAGCAGCCCCGGACTTGCAGATACGCAGTATTTT
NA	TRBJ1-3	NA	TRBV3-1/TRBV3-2	CASSPQGGGNTIYF	TGTGCCAGCAGCCCACAGGGTGGTGGAAACACCATATATTTT
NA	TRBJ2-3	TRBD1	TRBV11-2	CASTTGTGAYTQYF	TGTGCCAGCACGACCGGGACAGGGGCATATACGCAGTATTTT
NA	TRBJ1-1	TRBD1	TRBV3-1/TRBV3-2	CASSNWDSNTEAFF	TGTGCCAGCAGTAACTGGGACAGTAACACTGAAGCTTTCTTT
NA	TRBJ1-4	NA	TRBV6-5	CASNYGFNEKLFF	TGTGCCAGCAACTACGGATTTAATGAAAAACTGTTTTTT
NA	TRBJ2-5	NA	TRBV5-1	CASSLASHYQETQYF	TGCGCCAGCAGCTTGGCGAGCCACTACCAAGAGACCCAGTACTTC
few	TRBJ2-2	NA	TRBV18	CASSPDRSNTGELFF	TGTGCCAGCTCACCCGACAGGTCGAACACCGGGGAGCTGTTTTTT
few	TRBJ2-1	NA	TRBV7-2	CASSPKLGGYNEQFF	TGTGCCAGCAGCCCCAAACTAGGGGGCTACAATGAGCAGTTCTTC
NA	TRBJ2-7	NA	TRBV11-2	CASSLGPGQIYEQYF	TGTGCCAGCAGCTTAGGCCCCGGACAGATCTACGAGCAGTACTTC
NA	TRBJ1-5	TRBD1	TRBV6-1	CASSEGQGGQPQHF	TGTGCCAGCAGTGAAGGACAGGGCGGGCAGCCCCAGCATTTT
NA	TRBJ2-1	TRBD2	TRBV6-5	CASSRSGGGFNEQFF	TGTGCCAGCAGCCGTAGCGGGGGGGGGTTCAATGAGCAGTTCTTC
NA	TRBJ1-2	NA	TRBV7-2	CASSPSINDRTLGYTF	TGTGCCAGCAGCCCTTCAATCAATGACAGAACCTTGGGCTACACCTTC
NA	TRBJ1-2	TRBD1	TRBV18	CASSPTGLYGYTF	TGTGCCAGCTCACCGACAGGGCTCTATGGCTACACCTTC
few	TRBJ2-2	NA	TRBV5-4	CASSLRPSGELFF	TGTGCCAGCAGCTTAAGGCCTAGCGGGGAGCTGTTTTTT
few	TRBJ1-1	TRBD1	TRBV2	CASRQGANTEAFF	TGTGCCAGCCGTCAGGGGGCGAACACTGAAGCTTTCTTT
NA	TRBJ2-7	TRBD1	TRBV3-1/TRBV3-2	CASSQTNRGLYEQYF	TGTGCCAGCAGCCAAACGAACAGGGGATTATACGAGCAGTACTTC
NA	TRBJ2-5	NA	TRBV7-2	CASSLAYSETQYF	TGTGCCAGCAGCTTAGCGTATAGTGAGACCCAGTACTTC
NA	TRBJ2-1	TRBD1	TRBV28	CASSQTGGINNEQFF	TGTGCCAGCAGTCAGACAGGGGGCATCAACAATGAGCAGTTCTTC
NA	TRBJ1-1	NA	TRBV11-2	CASSLLSADTEAFF	TGTGCCAGCAGCTTACTGAGCGCCGACACTGAAGCTTTCTTT
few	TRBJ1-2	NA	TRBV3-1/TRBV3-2	CASSQSPSGDYGYTF	TGTGCCAGCAGCCAGTCCCCTTCGGGGGACTATGGCTACACCTTC
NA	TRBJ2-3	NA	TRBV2	CASSREEQTQYF	TGTGCCAGCAGCCGCGAGGAGCAGACGCAGTATTTT
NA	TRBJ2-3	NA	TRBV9	CASSPTTTALGNTQYF	TGTGCCAGCAGCCCCACCACGACCGCTCTCGGGAATACGCAGTATTTT
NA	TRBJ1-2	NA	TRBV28	CASSPDRMGGYTF	TGTGCCAGCAGTCCAGACAGGATGGGGGGCTACACCTTC
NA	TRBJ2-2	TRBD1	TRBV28	CASSRAGTGFTGELFF	TGTGCCAGCAGTAGGGCCGGGACAGGGTTCACCGGGGAGCTGTTTTTT
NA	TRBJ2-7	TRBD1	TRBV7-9	CASSPTGGHEQYF	TGTGCCAGCAGCCCGACAGGGGGCCACGAGCAGTACTTC